The source of this T cell receptor beta chain is a study of patients and donors after allogeneic stem cell transplantation. The CDR3 has 20 residues. In TCRdb, the RT-PCR reads were re-called with MiXCR into one record per CDR3 protein. The table shows 900,000 to 1,000,000 distinct CDR3 sequences, with roughly 17% occurring only once. This clonotype was seen more than once but under ten times. This sequence was found in a human donor who was either an allogeneic HSCT recipient or a stem cell or donor lymphocyte infusion donor (not recorded which). It is not recorded whose cells these are; they may come from a transplant donor. The V gene is TRBV21-1, the J gene TRBJ2-6; the D call TRBD1 from the table was never checked on the DNA. TRBV21-1 is a pseudogene. Input material: blood, either unsorted or a sorted T cell fraction (not recorded which). CDR3 loop: CASSTILPGTAYSGANVLTF. The CDR3 bases are TGTGCCAGCAGCACAATACTTCCCGGGACAGCCTACTCTGGGGCCAACGTCCTGACTTTC.